This TCR beta chain was recovered during a study of T cells after yellow fever vaccination. Notes on the study in general: Peaking on day 5 versus 15, the secondary response was faster but weaker. Most clones from primary vaccination were detected again post-booster (roughly 96% CD4, around 88% CD8). FACS-sorted repertoires could harbor abundant contaminating bulk-population clonotypes.

This clonotype showed up just a few times. The target antigen is unknown. TCRdb ran MiXCR on the 5' RACE reads and lists one entry per CDR3 protein. The sample lists approximately 170,000 distinct CDR3 sequences, roughly 9.6% occurring once. CDR1 and CDR2 (germline): MNHEY, SVGAGI. The CDR3 has 16 amino acids. With 4 bases clipped from V and 1 base from J, the junction kept 3 bases outside the gene matches. This TCR was sampled from a man younger than 35 who received the YFV17D yellow fever vaccine. The chain links TRBV6-5 to TRBJ2-2; 10 bases agree with TRBD2. The specimen comprised CD8+ T cells sorted from PBMCs, sampled 15 days after the yellow fever booster vaccination. The CDR3 sequence: CASSWGLARNTGELFF. CDR3 coding DNA: TGTGCCAGCAGTTGGGGACTAGCGAGGAACACCGGGGAGCTGTTTTTT.